These T cell receptor beta chains were read from a single sample in a study of blood T cell repertoires in COVID-19. Assay: immunoSEQ multiplex PCR; the TCRdb copy retains only in-frame clones and omits some. The sample includes some 180,000 clones, roughly 90% of them seen just once. Sequencing was carried out using peripheral blood. These receptors all stem from a man in his forties with acute or convalescent COVID-19. CDR3s include the opening cysteine and the closing phenylalanine or tryptophan. D genes are given only for firm matches. Clone size is given for some rows only: seen once, a few or many times, or a class if the clone is expanded.

clone_size: .
d_call: .
v_call: TRBV4-2
j_call: TRBJ2-3
cdr3_aa: CASSQGASTDTQYF
cdr3_nt: TGTGCCAGCAGCCAAGGGGCAAGCACAGATACGCAGTATTTT

clone_size: .
d_call: .
v_call: TRBV13
j_call: TRBJ1-2
cdr3_aa: CASSLGGPTNYGYTF
cdr3_nt: TGTGCCAGCAGCTTAGGGGGGCCTACTAACTATGGCTACACCTTC

clone_size: .
d_call: .
v_call: TRBV7-2
j_call: TRBJ2-7
cdr3_aa: CASSSPNSYEQYF
cdr3_nt: TGTGCCAGCAGCTCCCCTAACTCCTACGAGCAGTACTTC

clone_size: .
d_call: TRBD2
v_call: TRBV7-8
j_call: TRBJ2-7
cdr3_aa: CASSRAGGISYEQYF
cdr3_nt: TGTGCCAGCAGCCGAGCGGGGGGGATCTCCTACGAGCAGTACTTC

clone_size: few
d_call: .
v_call: TRBV5-1
j_call: TRBJ1-4
cdr3_aa: CASSLVGGSNEKLFF
cdr3_nt: TGCGCCAGCAGCTTGGTAGGGGGTTCTAATGAAAAACTGTTTTTT

clone_size: .
d_call: TRBD2
v_call: TRBV7-8
j_call: TRBJ2-2
cdr3_aa: CASSFLTSGVTGELFF
cdr3_nt: TGTGCCAGCAGCTTTCTGACTAGCGGGGTTACCGGGGAGCTGTTTTTT

clone_size: .
d_call: .
v_call: TRBV19
j_call: TRBJ1-5
cdr3_aa: CASSIAGDSNQPQHF
cdr3_nt: TGTGCCAGTAGTATTGCCGGAGATAGCAATCAGCCCCAGCATTTT

clone_size: .
d_call: .
v_call: TRBV11-3
j_call: TRBJ2-7
cdr3_aa: CASSPGDSYEQYF
cdr3_nt: TGTGCCAGCAGCCCGGGGGATTCCTACGAGCAGTACTTC

clone_size: .
d_call: TRBD1
v_call: TRBV2
j_call: TRBJ2-7
cdr3_aa: CASSESRGPYEQYF
cdr3_nt: TGTGCCAGCAGTGAATCCAGGGGGCCCTACGAGCAGTACTTC

clone_size: .
d_call: .
v_call: TRBV7-2
j_call: TRBJ1-2
cdr3_aa: CASSLRGNGGGDYGYTF
cdr3_nt: TGTGCCAGCAGCTTAAGGGGAAATGGGGGGGGCGATTATGGCTACACCTTC

clone_size: .
d_call: TRBD1
v_call: TRBV25-1
j_call: TRBJ1-1
cdr3_aa: CASSSLGQGGTEAFF
cdr3_nt: TGTGCCAGCAGTTCCTTGGGACAGGGCGGCACTGAAGCTTTCTTT

clone_size: .
d_call: TRBD1
v_call: TRBV7-2
j_call: TRBJ2-2
cdr3_aa: CASSLSGTGGIAGELFF
cdr3_nt: TGTGCCAGCAGCTTATCCGGGACAGGGGGTATAGCCGGGGAGCTGTTTTTT

clone_size: .
d_call: .
v_call: TRBV6-5
j_call: TRBJ1-1
cdr3_aa: CASSQVLNTEAFF
cdr3_nt: TGTGCCAGCAGTCAGGTTTTGAACACTGAAGCTTTCTTT

clone_size: .
d_call: TRBD1
v_call: TRBV9
j_call: TRBJ2-2
cdr3_aa: CASSVDRGANTGELFF
cdr3_nt: TGTGCCAGCAGCGTAGACAGGGGAGCGAACACCGGGGAGCTGTTTTTT

clone_size: .
d_call: .
v_call: TRBV4-3
j_call: TRBJ2-3
cdr3_aa: CASSQAPIGETQYF
cdr3_nt: TGCGCCAGCAGCCAAGCCCCAATAGGAGAGACGCAGTATTTT

clone_size: .
d_call: .
v_call: TRBV5-1
j_call: TRBJ1-5
cdr3_aa: CASSSGGPGQPQHF
cdr3_nt: TGCGCCAGCAGCTCGGGGGGGCCGGGTCAGCCCCAGCATTTT

clone_size: .
d_call: .
v_call: TRBV7-6
j_call: TRBJ1-3
cdr3_aa: CASSLAGRGGNTIYF
cdr3_nt: TGTGCCAGCAGCTTAGCTGGCAGGGGTGGAAACACCATATATTTT

clone_size: .
d_call: TRBD2
v_call: TRBV28
j_call: TRBJ2-7
cdr3_aa: CASSAGGAKDEQYF
cdr3_nt: TGTGCCAGCAGTGCCGGGGGGGCCAAGGACGAGCAGTACTTC

clone_size: once
d_call: .
v_call: TRBV19
j_call: TRBJ2-2
cdr3_aa: CASLGGPNTGELFF
cdr3_nt: TGTGCCAGCCTCGGGGGACCGAACACCGGGGAGCTGTTTTTT

clone_size: .
d_call: .
v_call: TRBV24-1
j_call: TRBJ2-3
cdr3_aa: CATSNTDTQYF
cdr3_nt: TGTGCCACCAGCAACACAGATACGCAGTATTTT

clone_size: .
d_call: TRBD1
v_call: TRBV19
j_call: TRBJ1-5
cdr3_aa: CASSRTGYSNQPQHF
cdr3_nt: TGTGCCAGTAGTCGGACAGGGTATAGCAATCAGCCCCAGCATTTT

clone_size: .
d_call: TRBD2
v_call: TRBV3-1/TRBV3-2
j_call: TRBJ2-5
cdr3_aa: CASSQGWLAGGETQYF
cdr3_nt: TGTGCCAGCAGCCAAGGGTGGCTAGCGGGTGGAGAGACCCAGTACTTC

clone_size: .
d_call: .
v_call: TRBV6-5
j_call: TRBJ1-5
cdr3_aa: CASSRGGTSNQPQHF
cdr3_nt: TGTGCCAGCAGTCGGGGGGGGACCTCTAATCAGCCCCAGCATTTT

clone_size: .
d_call: .
v_call: TRBV19
j_call: TRBJ1-3
cdr3_aa: CASSLRLSGNTIYF
cdr3_nt: TGTGCCAGTAGTCTCCGACTCTCTGGAAACACCATATATTTT

clone_size: .
d_call: .
v_call: TRBV5-6
j_call: TRBJ1-2
cdr3_aa: CASIRGLLDGYTF
cdr3_nt: TGTGCCAGCATCAGGGGTTTGCTGGATGGCTACACCTTC

clone_size: .
d_call: .
v_call: TRBV9
j_call: TRBJ2-5
cdr3_aa: CASSVFGGPLETQYF
cdr3_nt: TGTGCCAGCAGCGTTTTCGGGGGGCCATTGGAGACCCAGTACTTC

clone_size: .
d_call: .
v_call: TRBV3-1/TRBV3-2
j_call: TRBJ1-2
cdr3_aa: CASSQLGEANYGYTF
cdr3_nt: TGTGCCAGCAGCCAGTTAGGGGAAGCTAACTATGGCTACACCTTC

clone_size: .
d_call: TRBD2
v_call: TRBV18
j_call: TRBJ2-5
cdr3_aa: CASSSISGAEETQYF
cdr3_nt: TGTGCCAGCTCATCAATTAGCGGGGCAGAAGAGACCCAGTACTTC

clone_size: .
d_call: TRBD1
v_call: TRBV5-5
j_call: TRBJ1-5
cdr3_aa: CASSLVSTGANQPQHF
cdr3_nt: TGTGCCAGCAGCTTGGTTTCGACAGGGGCTAATCAGCCCCAGCATTTT

clone_size: .
d_call: .
v_call: TRBV4-3
j_call: TRBJ2-4
cdr3_aa: CASSQDLVGSGIQYF
cdr3_nt: TGCGCCAGCAGCCAAGATCTCGTGGGCTCTGGCATTCAGTACTTC

clone_size: .
d_call: TRBD2
v_call: TRBV2
j_call: TRBJ2-1
cdr3_aa: CASSGTSGTYNEQFF
cdr3_nt: TGTGCCAGCAGTGGTACTAGCGGGACCTACAATGAGCAGTTCTTC

clone_size: .
d_call: .
v_call: TRBV5-5
j_call: TRBJ2-2
cdr3_aa: CASSLPWGEANTGELFF
cdr3_nt: TGTGCCAGCAGCTTGCCCTGGGGAGAAGCGAACACCGGGGAGCTGTTTTTT

clone_size: .
d_call: .
v_call: TRBV20-1
j_call: TRBJ2-7
cdr3_aa: CSAAAGSEQYF
cdr3_nt: TGCAGTGCAGCGGCGGGAAGCGAGCAGTACTTC

clone_size: .
d_call: .
v_call: TRBV6-4
j_call: TRBJ1-2
cdr3_aa: CASNPGLNYGYTF
cdr3_nt: TGTGCCAGCAACCCAGGGCTTAACTATGGCTACACCTTC

clone_size: .
d_call: .
v_call: TRBV5-4
j_call: TRBJ2-5
cdr3_aa: CASRDGKGQETQYF
cdr3_nt: TGTGCCAGCAGGGACGGGAAGGGCCAAGAGACCCAGTACTTC

clone_size: .
d_call: .
v_call: TRBV21-1
j_call: TRBJ2-1
cdr3_aa: CASSKAGSSYNEQFF
cdr3_nt: TGTGCCAGCAGCAAAGCGGGGAGCTCCTACAATGAGCAGTTCTTC